This TCR beta chain was sequenced in a study of cytomegalovirus exposure and HLA in healthy donors. For the study at large: Sequencing of about 179 million T cells in an earlier analysis found 95 million to 120 million unique TCR beta sequences. Study outcomes and limitations: The authors later linked a missense DCLRE1C variant to TCR beta V- and J-gene trimming. A later analysis, which compared TCR beta chains of equal frequency, found the HLA-associated ones more clonally expanded. The majority of CMV-associated TCR beta chains were reported as apparently HLA-restricted in a later analysis.

This clone has only one observation. What it binds is unknown. Primers for the PCR totalled 60 Vbeta and 13 Jbeta. Measured with immunoSEQ multiplex PCR; TCRdb has only the in-frame clones, and not every one. The sample lists roughly 180,000 clones; about 80% were seen once. This CDR3 contains 17 residues. This receptor was taken from a woman aged 18-30 years in good health and CMV-seropositive. The rearrangement links TRBV1 to TRBJ2-1; the table calls TRBD2, which could not be checked here. TRBV1 is described as a pseudogene. The sample taken for sequencing was PBMCs. Here the CDR3 reads CTSRQREGPSPYNEQFF. As DNA, the CDR3 is TGCACCAGCAGGCAGAGGGAGGGACCTTCCCCCTACAATGAGCAGTTCTTC.